Listed here are 30 T cell receptor beta chains from one sample, sequenced in a study of T cell responses to AZD1222 COVID-19 vaccine. Libraries were prepared by immunoSEQ multiplex PCR; TCRdb keeps only in-frame clonotypes and omits some of them. The repertoire holds under 200,000 clones, approximately 89% seen once, with 4% to 5.5% in the top ten. The sequenced sample was peripheral blood, obtained on day 0 of AZD1222 vaccination. These receptors were taken from an adult in good health.

V usage is TRBV5-1 and J usage is TRBJ1-5, with D perhaps matching TRBD1 (5 bases). The CDR3 is 15 amino acids. Germline V gene data show CDR1 as SGHRS and CDR2 as YFSETQ. Trimming cost V 4 bases and J 6 bases, with 17 bases left between them. The CDR3: CASSLGPGEGQPQHF. The DNA for the CDR3 is TGCGCCAGCAGCCTAGGTCCGGGGGAGGGTCAGCCCCAGCATTTT.

This sequence joins TRBV11-1 and TRBJ2-1; tentatively, D is TRBD1 or TRBD2 (5 bases each). Trimming pared 5 bases from V and 7 bases from J, leaving 18 bases between. Germline CDR1 and CDR2: SGHAT and FQDESV (reference sequence). The CDR3 runs 15 residues. The CDR3: CASSRQRTPGNEQFF. CDR3 sequence (DNA): TGTGCCAGCAGCCGACAGCGGACACCAGGGAATGAGCAGTTCTTC.

V is TRBV3-1 (or the pseudogene TRBV3-2) and J is TRBJ1-1, with 11 nucleotides matching TRBD1. The length of the CDR3 is 20 residues. Unmatched junction bases numbered 14, after V lost 1 base and J lost 1 base. Germline loops: CDR1 LGHDT, CDR2 YNNKEL (reference sequence). CDR3 sequence: CASSQVPYRDRGAWNTEAFF. The CDR3, as DNA: TGTGCCAGCAGCCAAGTGCCCTACCGGGACAGGGGGGCTTGGAACACTGAAGCTTTCTTT.

This sequence joins TRBV9 and TRBJ2-1; 12 bases are a match to TRBD2. CDR3 length: 17 amino acids. The J segment lost 7 bases and the V segment lost 4 bases, leaving 12 bases of the junction unmatched. CDR1 and CDR2 from the germline V gene are SGDLS and YYNGEE. The CDR3 nucleotides are TGTGCCAGCAGCCCACGGACTAGCGGGACCAAGTCAAATGAGCAGTTCTTC. This sequence encodes CASSPRTSGTKSNEQFF. Together with reference TRBV9 and TRBJ2-1, the CDR3 gives the full variable domain: DSGVTQTPKHLITATGQRVTLRCSPRSGDLSVYWYQQSLDQGLQFLIQYYNGEERAKGNILERFSAQQFPDLHSELNLSSLELGDSALYFCASSPRTSGTKSNEQFFGPGTRLTVL.

The chain uses TRBV29-1 and TRBJ2-7; 13 bases align to TRBD2. Losses at the gene ends were 6 bases for V and 3 bases for J; bases not matched to a gene: 17. Germline V gene lookup returns CDR1 SQVTM and CDR2 ANQGSEA. CDR3 size: 18 residues. CDR3 nucleotides: TGCAGCGTCGCTGGGGGGTCCGGGACTAGCGGGAACCTCTACGAGCAGTACTTC. Its translation is CSVAGGSGTSGNLYEQYF.

The rearrangement joins TRBV30 to TRBJ2-3; 7 bases fit TRBD1. This CDR3 comprises 15 residues. V lost 1 base, J lost 3 bases, and 7 bases stayed unmatched. Germline-derived CDR1 and CDR2 are GTSNPN and SVGIG (reference sequence). The CDR3 sequence: CAWSGDRSFTDTQYF. The CDR3 region has the DNA TGTGCCTGGAGTGGGGACAGAAGTTTTACAGATACGCAGTATTTT.

The rearrangement links TRBV5-1 to TRBJ2-1, with a weak D call TRBD2 (6 bases). CDR1 is SGHRS and CDR2 is YFSETQ in the germline V gene. V was shortened by 0 bases and J by 2 bases, with 12 bases between the two germline ends. CDR3 length: 16 amino acids. The CDR3, as DNA: TGCGCCAGCAGCTTGGCCCCCGGAGGGACCTACAATGAGCAGTTCTTC. This encodes CASSLAPGGTYNEQFF.

This clone was seen just once. This rearrangement joins TRBV11-2 to TRBJ1-1, with D possibly being TRBD1 (5 bases). V lost 2 bases and J lost 5, with 18 bases in between. CDR3 length: 16 amino acids. Germline values: CDR1 SGHAT, CDR2 FQNNGV. CDR3 loop: CASSLRINLGGTEAFF. The CDR3 region has the DNA TGTGCCAGCAGCTTAAGAATAAACCTGGGGGGGACTGAAGCTTTCTTT.

The chain links TRBV27 to TRBJ1-2; the D is unclear. Trimming shortened V by 7 bases and J by 3 bases, and 12 bases separated the two germline ends. The CDR3 covers 13 residues. In germline, CDR1 is MNHEY, CDR2 SMNVEV (reference sequence). The CDR3 DNA follows: TGTGCCAGCATCGATCCCCGGGACTATGGCTACACCTTC. It is translated as CASIDPRDYGYTF.

This CDR3 reads CAISVGTPKDTQYF. The CDR3 region has the DNA TGTGCCATCAGTGTAGGAACTCCGAAGGATACGCAGTATTTT. This chain joins TRBV10-3 and TRBJ2-3; D is unclear. This CDR3 has 14 residues. The V end lost 4 bases, the J end lost 6 bases, and 14 bases lay between the germline ends. CDR1 and CDR2 from the germline V gene are ENHRY and SYGVKD.

The chain combines TRBV5-6 with TRBJ2-7; TRBD1 matches at 8 bases. The junction had 6 bases not matched to a gene; V was cut back by 0 bases and J by 4 bases. Germline lookup yields CDR1 SGHDT and CDR2 YYEEEE. The CDR3 is 15 residues long. CDR3 amino acids: CASSLAGGSGYEQYF. Here the CDR3 DNA reads TGTGCCAGCAGCTTGGCAGGGGGCAGTGGTTACGAGCAGTACTTC.

The CDR3, as DNA: TGTGCCAGCAGCGCCCTACCGAGCCTAGGAACAGATACGCAGTATTTT. Amino acid sequence: CASSALPSLGTDTQYF. The gene calls are TRBV9 and TRBJ2-3; D remains unclear. The CDR3 is 16 residues long. CDR1 and CDR2 from the germline V gene are SGDLS and YYNGEE. The germline V and J ends were trimmed by 3 bases and 3 bases, with 17 bases remaining between them.

This clone was seen once. The chain joins TRBV18 to TRBJ2-5, with no clear D. The CDR3 runs 14 residues. V lost 3 bases and J lost 5, with 13 bases in between. The germline V gene has CDR1 KGHSH and CDR2 LQKENI. The CDR3 sequence is CASSPLVRLETQYF. The DNA for the CDR3 is TGTGCCAGCTCACCGTTGGTTCGGCTGGAGACCCAGTACTTC.

V is TRBV5-1 and J is TRBJ2-1, with D tentatively TRBD2 (7 bases). Trimming cost V 7 bases and J 8 bases, with 19 bases left between them. Germline V gene data show CDR1 as SGHRS and CDR2 as YFSETQ. This CDR3 contains 14 residues. The DNA for the CDR3 is TGCGCCAGCGAGCGGGACACGGGGGGCCATGAGCAGTTCTTC. It is translated as CASERDTGGHEQFF.

V and J are TRBV10-1 and TRBJ2-1, with 10 bases aligning to TRBD2. V gave up 4 bases and J gave up 8 bases; unmatched junction bases: 11. The CDR3 runs to 16 residues. Germline lookup yields CDR1 WNHNN and CDR2 SYGVQD (reference sequence). CDR3 residues: CASSAGLAGDKDEQFF. The DNA for the CDR3 is TGCGCCAGCAGTGCGGGGCTAGCGGGGGATAAGGATGAGCAGTTCTTC.

This chain connects TRBV7-3 to TRBJ1-3; D perhaps matches TRBD1 (5 bases). This CDR3 is 17 amino acids long. Germline V gives CDR1 SGHTA, CDR2 FQGTGA. V was cut by 2 bases and J by 4 bases, with 18 bases left in between. The CDR3, as DNA: TGTGCCAGCAGCTTATACGGCAGCAACTCAGGGGGAAACACCATATATTTT. This translates into CASSLYGSNSGGNTIYF.

This chain joins TRBV24-1 and TRBJ2-3; 11 positions match TRBD2. The CDR3 is made up of 15 amino acids. In germline, CDR1 is KGHDR, CDR2 SFDVKD. With 6 bases clipped from V and 4 bases from J, the junction kept 5 bases outside the gene matches. The CDR3 DNA reads as TGTGCCACCAGTTTAGGACTAGCGGGCCCAGATACGCAGTATTTT. It encodes CATSLGLAGPDTQYF.

The chain has TRBV11-3 and TRBJ2-2, with 8 positions matching TRBD2. Trimming cost V 5 bases and J 1 base; bases outside gene matches: 12. This CDR3 comprises 18 residues. Germline CDR1 SGHNT, CDR2 YENEEA. The CDR3 DNA reads as TGTGCCAGCAGCCGCAACAGGGATAGCGGGATGAACACCGGGGAGCTGTTTTTT. As protein: CASSRNRDSGMNTGELFF.

V and J are TRBV10-3 and TRBJ1-1, with a weak D call TRBD1 (5 bases). V was cut by 8 bases and J by 1 base, with 11 bases left in between. This CDR3 spans 13 amino acids. Germline V gene sequence: CDR1 ENHRY, CDR2 SYGVKD. In nucleotides, the CDR3 is TGTGCCATCTCAAGACAGCAGAACACTGAAGCTTTCTTT. This sequence encodes CAISRQQNTEAFF.

The DNA for the CDR3 is TGTGCCAGCAGCTTGGGGACAGGGGGCTACGAGCAGTACTTC. Protein: CASSLGTGGYEQYF. The chain employs TRBV5-4 and TRBJ2-7; 10 bases line up with TRBD1. This CDR3 has 14 residues. V lost 0 bases to trimming and J lost 3 bases; unmatched junction nucleotides: 0. The germline V gene encodes CDR1 SGHNT and CDR2 YYREEE (reference sequence).

This clone was detected only a few times. This chain uses TRBV7-9 with TRBJ2-1; 8 bases align to TRBD2. The CDR3 consists of 19 residues. CDR1 is SEHNR, CDR2 FQNEAQ, per germline (reference sequence). The trim removed 4 bases at V and 0 bases at J, leaving 14 bases unmatched. The CDR3 DNA reads as TGTGCCAGCAGCTCCGGGGGTAGCGGGAATCTTTTCTCCTACAATGAGCAGTTCTTC. Amino acid sequence: CASSSGGSGNLFSYNEQFF.

The rearrangement uses TRBV30 and TRBJ1-3; the match to TRBD1 covers 7 bases. The junction had 10 bases not matched to a gene; V was cut back by 3 bases and J by 5 bases. This CDR3 region has 15 residues. Germline V gives CDR1 GTSNPN, CDR2 SVGIG (reference sequence). The CDR3 DNA is TGTGCCTGGAGGCCCTCAGGGGGAGGCCGAAACACCATATATTTT. Residues: CAWRPSGGGRNTIYF.

In its sample, this clone was seen a few times. The rearrangement uses TRBV7-3 and TRBJ1-1; 7 nucleotides match TRBD1. The V gene's germline CDR1 is SGHTA and CDR2 FQGTGA. The CDR3 is made up of 14 amino acids. J was trimmed by 1 base and V by 5 bases; bases with no gene match: 4. This CDR3 reads CASSIRTGNTEAFF. The CDR3 nucleotides read TGTGCCAGCAGCATCCGGACAGGGAACACTGAAGCTTTCTTT.

The chain has TRBV6-5 and TRBJ1-2; possible D gene TRBD1, 5 bases. V shed 8 bases and J shed 8 bases, with 18 bases lying between them. The CDR3 runs 13 residues. The germline CDR1 and CDR2 sequences are MNHEY and SVGAGI. The CDR3 DNA reads TGTGCCAGCTACAATCGTGGGGGGTACGGCTACACCTTC. Protein product: CASYNRGGYGYTF.

The rearrangement uses TRBV19 and TRBJ2-5, with 15 bases matching TRBD2. Losses at the gene ends were 5 bases for V and 5 bases for J; bases not matched to a gene: 6. Germline V CDR1 and CDR2: LNHDA, SQIVND (reference sequence). The CDR3 contains 16 residues. The CDR3 here is CASSLGTSGRWETQYF. The CDR3 DNA follows: TGTGCCAGTAGTCTAGGGACTAGCGGGAGGTGGGAGACCCAGTACTTC.

The J gene is TRBJ1-2, the V gene TRBV6-6; D possibly corresponds to TRBD1 (5 bases). In germline, CDR1 is MNHNY, CDR2 SVGAGI (reference sequence). This CDR3 comprises 14 residues. V was shortened by 7 bases and J by 8 bases, with 20 bases between the two germline ends. The CDR3 spells CASTTGGKQPGYTF. The CDR3 DNA reads as TGTGCCAGCACCACTGGGGGGAAGCAACCGGGCTACACCTTC.

The rearrangement joins TRBV25-1 to TRBJ2-4, with D possibly matching TRBD2 (6 bases). The length of the CDR3 is 15 residues. The germline V gene encodes CDR1 MGHDK and CDR2 SYGVNS. Trimming stripped 2 bases from V and 1 base from J, with 9 bases between. DNA of the CDR3: TGTGCCAGCAGTGAAAGTGGAGGGGCCAAAAACATTCAGTACTTC. Translating gives CASSESGGAKNIQYF. The full variable domain, rest sourced from reference TRBV25-1 and TRBJ2-4, is EADIYQTPRYLVIGTGKKITLECSQTMGHDKMYWYQQDPGMELHLIHYSYGVNSTEKGDLSSESTVSRIRTEHFPLTLESARPSHTSQYLCASSESGGAKNIQYFGAGTRLSVL.

The gene calls are TRBV28 and TRBJ1-2; D gene uncertain. Trimming took off 5 bases at V and 8 bases at J, with 9 bases between the two ends. Germline values: CDR1 MDHEN, CDR2 SYDVKM. The CDR3 is 11 residues long. CDR3 sequence: CASSLQEGYTF. CDR3 bases: TGTGCCAGCAGTCTTCAAGAGGGCTACACCTTC.

CDR3 sequence reads: CATSDARDRLNEKLFF. CDR3 nucleotides: TGTGCCACCAGTGATGCCCGGGACAGACTAAATGAAAAACTGTTTTTT. V and J are TRBV24-1 and TRBJ1-4; 7 positions match TRBD1. The CDR3 has 16 amino acids. V lost 3 bases to trimming and J lost 5 bases; unmatched junction nucleotides: 8. Germline CDR1 reads KGHDR; CDR2 reads SFDVKD.

This sequence joins TRBV7-9 and TRBJ1-6; D gene uncertain. V was pared by 1 base and J by 10 bases, with 11 bases between. This CDR3 region has 14 residues. Per the germline V gene, CDR1 is SEHNR and CDR2 is FQNEAQ (reference sequence). The CDR3 reads CASSLGAASSPLHF. In nucleotides, the CDR3 is TGTGCCAGCAGCTTAGGGGCAGCCAGCTCACCCCTCCACTTT.